A single sample is the source of the 29 T cell receptor beta chains below, sequenced in a study of T cell responses to AZD1222 COVID-19 vaccine. Clones were sequenced by immunoSEQ multiplex PCR, and TCRdb holds only the in-frame ones, with some missing. The sample includes about 170,000 clones, approximately 92% seen only once; the top ten take around 3%. The sequencing here drew on peripheral blood, taken on day 0 of AZD1222 vaccination. These receptor sequences come from an adult in good health.

The chain recombines TRBV3-1 (or the pseudogene TRBV3-2) with TRBJ1-1; TRBD1 aligns across 8 bases. Germline CDR1 LGHDT, CDR2 YNNKEL (reference sequence). V was pared by 0 bases and J by 1 base, with 4 bases of the junction left unmatched. CDR3 length equals 16 residues. The chain's CDR3 is CASSQDTGGQNTEAFF. The CDR3 region has the DNA TGTGCCAGCAGCCAAGATACAGGGGGACAGAACACTGAAGCTTTCTTT.

The chain links TRBV18 to TRBJ1-6; D unresolved. The germline V and J ends were trimmed by 3 bases and 7 bases, with 13 bases remaining between them. CDR1 is KGHSH and CDR2 is LQKENI in the germline V gene. The CDR3 is made up of 15 amino acids. CDR3 sequence: CASSPEGRRNSPLHF. Here the CDR3 DNA reads TGTGCCAGCTCACCGGAGGGCAGGCGGAATTCACCCCTCCACTTT.

The V and J genes are TRBV6-1 and TRBJ2-3, with TRBD2 identical over 7 bases. J gave up 0 bases and V 2 bases, and 5 bases lay outside the gene matches. The CDR3 has 16 amino acids. Germline CDR1 MNHNS, CDR2 SASEGT. For the CDR3, the DNA is TGTGCCAGCAGTGAATGGGCTAGCGGTAGCACAGATACGCAGTATTTT. This codes for CASSEWASGSTDTQYF.

This chain links TRBV14 with TRBJ1-5; 8 nucleotides align to TRBD1. Germline lookup yields CDR1 SGHDN and CDR2 FVKESK. This CDR3 contains 18 residues. The J segment lost 0 bases and the V segment lost 8 bases, leaving 15 bases of the junction unmatched. The CDR3 DNA follows: TGTGCCAGCCGGGACCACAGGGGGAAAGGGTATAGCAATCAGCCCCAGCATTTT. Amino acids: CASRDHRGKGYSNQPQHF.

The chain combines TRBV18 with TRBJ1-1; D is possibly TRBD1 (6 bases). Germline CDR1 reads KGHSH; CDR2 reads LQKENI. V lost 3 bases and J lost 0, with 8 bases in between. The CDR3 extends over 14 amino acids. Here the CDR3 DNA reads TGTGCCAGCTCACCGGGACATGTGAACACTGAAGCTTTCTTT. This gives the protein CASSPGHVNTEAFF.

The chain has TRBV5-8 and TRBJ1-5; perhaps TRBD1 as D (5 bases). CDR3 length equals 16 residues. The V gene's germline CDR1 is SGHTS and CDR2 YDEGEE. V lost 1 base and J lost 2, with 13 bases in between. The CDR3 spells CASSLRVGEGNQPQHF. The CDR3 nucleotides read TGTGCCAGCAGCTTGCGGGTAGGGGAAGGCAATCAGCCCCAGCATTTT. Supplemented by reference TRBV5-8 and TRBJ1-5, the full variable domain reads EAGVTQSPTHLIKTRGQQATLRCSPISGHTSVYWYQQALGLGLQFLLWYDEGEERNRGNFPPRFSGRQFPNYSSELNVNALELEDSALYLCASSLRVGEGNQPQHFGDGTRLSIL.

The rearrangement links TRBV14 to TRBJ2-7, with 7 bases that match TRBD2. CDR3 size: 16 residues. Per germline, CDR1 SGHDN and CDR2 FVKESK. V gave up 1 base and J gave up 3 bases; unmatched junction bases: 9. Here the CDR3 reads CASSQGGPSGFYEQYF. CDR3 coding DNA: TGTGCCAGCAGCCAAGGTGGGCCTAGCGGTTTCTACGAGCAGTACTTC.

The table lists this clone with a count of one. The CDR3 DNA reads as TGTGCCAGCAGGCCGCAGGGATCCGGGGAGCTGTTTTTT. It encodes CASRPQGSGELFF. The chain joins TRBV14 to TRBJ2-2, with TRBD1 as a possible D gene (5 bases). Per germline, CDR1 SGHDN and CDR2 FVKESK. This CDR3 has 13 amino acids. V dropped 6 bases and J dropped 6 bases, with 11 bases sitting between them.

The genes are TRBV3-1 (or the pseudogene TRBV3-2) and TRBJ1-2; TRBD1 matches at 7 bases. Trimming cost V 4 bases and J 0 bases; bases outside gene matches: 5. The CDR3 contains 15 residues. Germline V gene data show CDR1 as LGHDT and CDR2 as YNNKEL (reference sequence). CDR3 sequence: CASSPTGTANYGYTF. The CDR3 DNA follows: TGTGCCAGCAGCCCAACCGGGACAGCTAACTATGGCTACACCTTC.

This chain connects TRBV11-2 to TRBJ2-7; 13 bases are a match to TRBD2. CDR3 size: 16 residues. Per germline, CDR1 SGHAT and CDR2 FQNNGV. The junction had 9 bases not matched to a gene; V was cut back by 5 bases and J by 5 bases. The CDR3 coding sequence is TGTGCCAGCAGCCCCGGACTAGCGGGAGTGGCCGACGAGCAGTACTTC. Translating gives CASSPGLAGVADEQYF.

This chain uses TRBV7-9 with TRBJ1-1; 7 nucleotides match TRBD1. The V and J ends lost 4 bases and 4 bases, in that order; junction bases with no gene match: 6. In germline, CDR1 is SEHNR, CDR2 FQNEAQ (reference sequence). This CDR3 contains 14 residues. The CDR3 spells CASSSNAGGTEAFF. The CDR3 DNA is TGTGCCAGCAGCTCTAATGCAGGGGGCACTGAAGCTTTCTTT.

The chain links TRBV5-1 to TRBJ2-7; TRBD1 matches at 8 bases. The trim removed 0 bases at V and 1 base at J, leaving 3 bases unmatched. Germline V gene lookup returns CDR1 SGHRS and CDR2 YFSETQ. This CDR3 spans 15 amino acids. The DNA for the CDR3 is TGCGCCAGCAGCTTGGCGGGGGACAGGTCCTACGAGCAGTACTTC. Translating it yields CASSLAGDRSYEQYF.

The rearrangement joins TRBV5-1 to TRBJ1-2, with 8 bases identical to TRBD1. In germline, CDR1 is SGHRS, CDR2 YFSETQ. The CDR3 length is 15 residues. Trimming removed 0 bases from V and 6 bases from J; junction bases left unmatched: 7. DNA of the CDR3: TGCGCCAGCAGCTTGGATGGACAGGGTCGGAATGGCTACACCTTC. Protein: CASSLDGQGRNGYTF.

The chain uses TRBV5-1 and TRBJ2-7, with 9 bases that match TRBD1. With V trimmed by 3 bases and J by 7 bases, 2 bases remained unmatched. Looked up from germline, CDR1 is SGHRS and CDR2 is YFSETQ. The CDR3 contains 12 residues. CDR3 in amino acids: CASSSDRGEQYF. CDR3 DNA: TGCGCCAGCAGCTCGGACAGGGGAGAGCAGTACTTC.

The chain carries TRBV6-5 and TRBJ1-1; 7 bases line up with TRBD1. Germline V gene sequence: CDR1 MNHEY, CDR2 SVGAGI. V was pared by 6 bases and J by 1 base, with 5 bases of the junction left unmatched. The CDR3 loop spans 14 amino acids. CDR3: CASSQRGQNTEAFF. The DNA for the CDR3 is TGTGCCAGCAGCCAAAGGGGGCAGAACACTGAAGCTTTCTTT.

The gene calls are TRBV5-1 and TRBJ2-3; TRBD2 agrees at 12 bases. Germline V gene lookup returns CDR1 SGHRS and CDR2 YFSETQ. Trimming removed 4 bases from V and 1 base from J; junction bases left unmatched: 13. The CDR3 runs to 19 residues. As DNA, the CDR3 is TGCGCCAGCAGCCCTGGGTTACTAGCGGGAGGTCGGCGCACAGATACGCAGTATTTT. Amino acid sequence: CASSPGLLAGGRRTDTQYF.

The V call is TRBV3-1 (or the pseudogene TRBV3-2), the J call TRBJ2-1, with TRBD2 identical over 12 bases. CDR1 is LGHDT, CDR2 YNNKEL, per germline (reference sequence). CDR3 length: 17 amino acids. After removal of 0 bases from V and 9 bases from J, the junction contained 9 bases not matched to a gene. Written as DNA, the CDR3 is TGTGCCAGCAGCCAAGATGGCCTAGCGGGAGGGGGCGGTGAGCAGTTCTTC. Translation gives CASSQDGLAGGGGEQFF.

J is TRBJ2-7 and V is TRBV2, with 11 bases that match TRBD2. This CDR3 is 16 amino acids long. CDR1 is SNHLY, CDR2 FYNNEI, per germline. V gave up 1 base and J gave up 3 bases; unmatched junction bases: 5. CDR3 coding DNA: TGTGCCAGCAGTGAAGGTACTAGCGGGGGACGCTACGAGCAGTACTTC. This encodes CASSEGTSGGRYEQYF.

The V call is TRBV7-9, the J call TRBJ2-7; TRBD2 is a possible D gene (6 bases). CDR3 size: 13 residues. The germline V and J ends were trimmed by 0 bases and 7 bases, with 10 bases remaining between them. CDR1 is SEHNR and CDR2 is FQNEAQ in the germline V gene (reference sequence). CDR3: CASSLAFAGEQYF. CDR3 in DNA: TGTGCCAGCAGCTTAGCTTTCGCGGGGGAGCAGTACTTC.

V is TRBV4-2 and J is TRBJ1-2; 8 nucleotides align to TRBD1. Trimming removed 0 bases from V and 6 bases from J; junction bases left unmatched: 0. CDR3 length equals 13 residues. CDR1 is LGHNA and CDR2 is YNFKEQ in the germline V gene. CDR3 sequence reads: CASSQETGDGYTF. The CDR3 coding sequence is TGTGCCAGCAGCCAAGAGACAGGGGATGGCTACACCTTC.

The chain employs TRBV28 and TRBJ1-3, with D unresolved. The CDR3 extends over 16 amino acids. Germline CDR1 is MDHEN and CDR2 is SYDVKM. The V gene lost 5 bases and the J gene lost 2 bases, with 16 bases spanning the gap. CDR3 loop: CASSTPGRLAGNTIYF. CDR3 coding DNA: TGTGCCAGCAGTACCCCCGGGCGCCTTGCTGGAAACACCATATATTTT.

The chain employs TRBV6-5 and TRBJ2-7, with D perhaps TRBD1 (6 bases). V dropped 8 bases and J dropped 2 bases, with 16 bases sitting between them. The CDR3 covers 14 residues. The germline V gene encodes CDR1 MNHEY and CDR2 SVGAGI. The CDR3 nucleotides read TGTGCCAGCTTATTGGATGGGGGCCCCTACGAGCAGTACTTC. Residues: CASLLDGGPYEQYF.

The chain has TRBV6-1 and TRBJ2-7; 8 bases agree with TRBD1. The CDR3 is 15 residues long. Germline CDR1 reads MNHNS; CDR2 reads SASEGT. Trimming took 5 bases from V and 3 from J; bases not matched to a gene: 9. CDR3 residues: CASSNTGTGLYEQYF. The CDR3 DNA reads as TGTGCCAGCAGTAATACCGGGACAGGACTCTACGAGCAGTACTTC.

The chain employs TRBV6-6 and TRBJ1-2; TRBD1 might be the D (5 bases). The CDR3 is made up of 14 amino acids. V lost 0 bases to trimming and J lost 1 base, with 6 bases between them. Germline assignment: CDR1 MNHNY and CDR2 SVGAGI (reference sequence). The CDR3 DNA is TGTGCCAGCAGTTACTCGACAGTTAACTATGGCTACACCTTC. Translating gives CASSYSTVNYGYTF.

The CDR3 sequence is CASSLSTYRRTEAFF. CDR3 sequence (DNA): TGTGCCAGCAGTTTATCGACTTATCGAAGGACTGAAGCTTTCTTT. This chain connects TRBV27 to TRBJ1-1; D is unclear. Germline CDR1 MNHEY, CDR2 SMNVEV (reference sequence). The ends were cut back, 0 bases at V and 5 bases at J, with 13 bases in the middle. The length of the CDR3 is 15 residues.

The chain couples TRBV5-1 to TRBJ1-3; TRBD1 is a possible D gene (6 bases). The V gene's germline CDR1 is SGHRS and CDR2 YFSETQ. V was pared by 4 bases and J by 1 base, with 12 bases between. The CDR3 sequence is 15 residues long. CDR3 residues: CASSTTGISGNTIYF. The CDR3 DNA reads TGCGCCAGCAGCACTACAGGGATATCTGGAAACACCATATATTTT.

This clone is a singleton in its sample. The chain combines TRBV30 with TRBJ1-1, with D uncertain. V lost 0 bases, J lost 5 bases, and 7 bases lay in between. The CDR3 runs 12 residues. The germline V gene encodes CDR1 GTSNPN and CDR2 SVGIG (reference sequence). CDR3 nucleotide sequence: TGTGCCTGGAGTGTAATGGGAACTGAAGCTTTCTTT. It encodes CAWSVMGTEAFF.

The chain recombines TRBV5-1 with TRBJ2-7; 12 bases agree with TRBD1. This CDR3 is built from 16 residues. V lost 0 bases to trimming and J lost 5 bases; unmatched junction nucleotides: 6. Germline CDR1 SGHRS, CDR2 YFSETQ. CDR3 sequence reads: CASSLAGTGGMNEQYF. The CDR3, as DNA: TGCGCCAGCAGCTTGGCCGGGACAGGGGGCATGAACGAGCAGTACTTC.

This clone was seen just once. The rearrangement uses TRBV6-4 and TRBJ1-2; D is perhaps TRBD1 (6 bases). Trimming left V 2 bases short and J 4 bases short, with 11 bases between. CDR1 MRHNA and CDR2 SNTAGT come from the germline V gene. This CDR3 spans 14 amino acids. In DNA, the CDR3 is TGTGCCAGCAGTGACAATGGACAGATCTATGGCTACACCTTC. Translated, it gives CASSDNGQIYGYTF.